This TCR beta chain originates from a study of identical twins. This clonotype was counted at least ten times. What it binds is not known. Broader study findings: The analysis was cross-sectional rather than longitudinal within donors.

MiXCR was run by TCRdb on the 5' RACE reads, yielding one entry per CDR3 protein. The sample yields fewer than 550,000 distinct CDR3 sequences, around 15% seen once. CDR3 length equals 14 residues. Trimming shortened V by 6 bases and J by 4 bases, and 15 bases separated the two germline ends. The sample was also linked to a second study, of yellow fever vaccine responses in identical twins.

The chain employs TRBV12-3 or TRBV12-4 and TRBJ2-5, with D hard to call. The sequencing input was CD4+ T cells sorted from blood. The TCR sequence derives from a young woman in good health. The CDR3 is CASSPFNRRETQYF. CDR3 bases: TGTGCCAGCAGCCCTTTTAATCGCCGAGAGACCCAGTACTTC.